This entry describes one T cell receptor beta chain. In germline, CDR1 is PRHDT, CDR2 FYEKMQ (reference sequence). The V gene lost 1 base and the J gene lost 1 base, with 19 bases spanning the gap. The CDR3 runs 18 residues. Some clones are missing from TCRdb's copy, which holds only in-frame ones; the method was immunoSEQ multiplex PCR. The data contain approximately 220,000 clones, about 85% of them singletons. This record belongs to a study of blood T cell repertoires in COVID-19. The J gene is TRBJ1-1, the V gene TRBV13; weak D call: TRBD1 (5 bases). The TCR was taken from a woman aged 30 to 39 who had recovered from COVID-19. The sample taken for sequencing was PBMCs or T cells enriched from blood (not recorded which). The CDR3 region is CASSLDARDPVANTEAFF. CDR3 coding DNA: TGTGCCAGCAGCTTAGACGCCAGGGATCCCGTCGCGAACACTGAAGCTTTCTTT.